These T cell receptor beta chains were read from a single sample in a study of CXCR3-negative and CXCR3-positive naive CD8 T cells. TCRdb reprocessed the 5' RACE reads and stores each CDR3 protein as one record, lacking DNA. The listing contains around 160,000 distinct CDR3 sequences. Sequencing input: naive CXCR3+ CD8+ T cells from blood. These receptors all come from a human donor in good health. Some clones in this sample may be carry-over from other donors' samples. Each CDR3 is given with its conserved first and last residue. The order of the fields is CDR3 protein, CDR3 length, J gene, V gene.

CDR3 protein: CASSPLGGGSDTQYF
CDR3 length: 15
J gene: TRBJ2-3
V gene: TRBV7-9

CDR3 protein: CASNLPGGWETQYF
CDR3 length: 14
J gene: TRBJ2-5
V gene: TRBV12-3/TRBV12-4

CDR3 protein: CASSLVTRSYEQYF
CDR3 length: 14
J gene: TRBJ2-7
V gene: TRBV7-9

CDR3 protein: CSVVDRGVSYEQYF
CDR3 length: 14
J gene: TRBJ2-7
V gene: TRBV29-1

CDR3 protein: CASSPVAGGELFF
CDR3 length: 13
J gene: TRBJ2-2
V gene: TRBV7-2

CDR3 protein: CASSWERQPPEQYF
CDR3 length: 14
J gene: TRBJ2-7
V gene: TRBV6-2/TRBV6-3

CDR3 protein: CASSSGTGTSYNEQFF
CDR3 length: 16
J gene: TRBJ2-1
V gene: TRBV27

CDR3 protein: CSVSKREGLLEQYF
CDR3 length: 14
J gene: TRBJ2-7
V gene: TRBV29-1

CDR3 protein: CASSQPPTDTQYF
CDR3 length: 13
J gene: TRBJ2-3
V gene: TRBV4-3

CDR3 protein: CSVGGMGSYEQYF
CDR3 length: 13
J gene: TRBJ2-7
V gene: TRBV29-1

CDR3 protein: CSVELENSYNEQFF
CDR3 length: 14
J gene: TRBJ2-1
V gene: TRBV20-1

CDR3 protein: CASSWRTGGLETQYF
CDR3 length: 15
J gene: TRBJ2-5
V gene: TRBV14

CDR3 protein: CASSLVGQGFYEQYF
CDR3 length: 15
J gene: TRBJ2-7
V gene: TRBV7-9

CDR3 protein: CASSLIRVNTEAFF
CDR3 length: 14
J gene: TRBJ1-1
V gene: TRBV7-9

CDR3 protein: CASSPPGTNYNEQFF
CDR3 length: 15
J gene: TRBJ2-1
V gene: TRBV18

CDR3 protein: CSARVHGNHMNTEAFF
CDR3 length: 16
J gene: TRBJ1-1
V gene: TRBV20-1